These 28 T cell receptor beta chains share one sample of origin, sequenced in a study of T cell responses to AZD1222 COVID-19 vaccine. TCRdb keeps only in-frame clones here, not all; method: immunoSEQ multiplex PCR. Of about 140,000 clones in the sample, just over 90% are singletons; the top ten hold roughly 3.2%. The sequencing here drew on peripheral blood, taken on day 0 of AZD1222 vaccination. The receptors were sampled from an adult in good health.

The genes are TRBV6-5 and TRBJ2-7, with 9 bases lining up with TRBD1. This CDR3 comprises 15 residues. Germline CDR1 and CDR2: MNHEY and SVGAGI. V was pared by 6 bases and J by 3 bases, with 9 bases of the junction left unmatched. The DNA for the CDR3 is TGTGCCAGCAGCCAAGGACAGGGGCGAGACTACGAGCAGTACTTC. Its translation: CASSQGQGRDYEQYF.

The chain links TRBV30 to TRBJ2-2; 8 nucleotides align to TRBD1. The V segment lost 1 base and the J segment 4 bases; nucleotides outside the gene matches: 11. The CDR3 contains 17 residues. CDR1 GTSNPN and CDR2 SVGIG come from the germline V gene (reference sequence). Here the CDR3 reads CAWSGPETGGPTGELFF. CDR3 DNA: TGTGCCTGGAGTGGACCCGAAACAGGGGGACCCACCGGGGAGCTGTTTTTT.

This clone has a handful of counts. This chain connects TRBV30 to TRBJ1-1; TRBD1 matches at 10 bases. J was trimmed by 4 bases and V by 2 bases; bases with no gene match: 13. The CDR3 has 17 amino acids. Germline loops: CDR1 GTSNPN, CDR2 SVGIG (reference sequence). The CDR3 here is CAWSPRGDRGSSTEAFF. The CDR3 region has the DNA TGTGCCTGGAGTCCACGGGGGGACAGGGGTTCGAGCACTGAAGCTTTCTTT.

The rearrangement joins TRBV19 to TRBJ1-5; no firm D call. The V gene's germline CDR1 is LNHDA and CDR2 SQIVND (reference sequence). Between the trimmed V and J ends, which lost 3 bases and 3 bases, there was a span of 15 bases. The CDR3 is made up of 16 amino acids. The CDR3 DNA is TGTGCCAGTAGTATTAAGTATTCGGGGTCCAATCAGCCCCAGCATTTT. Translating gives CASSIKYSGSNQPQHF.

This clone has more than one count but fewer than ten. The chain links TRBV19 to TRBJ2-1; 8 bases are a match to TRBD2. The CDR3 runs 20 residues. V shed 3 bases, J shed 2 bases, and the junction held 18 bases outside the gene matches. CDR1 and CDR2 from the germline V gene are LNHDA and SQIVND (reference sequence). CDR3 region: CASSMIDWLAGPLTYNEQFF. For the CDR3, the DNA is TGTGCCAGTAGTATGATAGATTGGCTAGCGGGCCCCTTAACCTACAATGAGCAGTTCTTC.

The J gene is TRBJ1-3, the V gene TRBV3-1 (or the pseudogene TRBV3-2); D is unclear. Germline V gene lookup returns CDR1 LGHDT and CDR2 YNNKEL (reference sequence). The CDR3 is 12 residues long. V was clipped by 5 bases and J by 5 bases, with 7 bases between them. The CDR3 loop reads CASSSRRNTIYF. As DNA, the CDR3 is TGTGCCAGCAGCTCACGAAGAAACACCATATATTTT.

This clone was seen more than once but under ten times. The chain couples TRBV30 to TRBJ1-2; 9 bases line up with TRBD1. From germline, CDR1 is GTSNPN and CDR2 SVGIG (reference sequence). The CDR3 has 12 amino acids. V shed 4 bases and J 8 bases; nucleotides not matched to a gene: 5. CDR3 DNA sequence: TGTGCCTGGACAGACAGGGGGGACGGCTACACCTTC. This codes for CAWTDRGDGYTF.

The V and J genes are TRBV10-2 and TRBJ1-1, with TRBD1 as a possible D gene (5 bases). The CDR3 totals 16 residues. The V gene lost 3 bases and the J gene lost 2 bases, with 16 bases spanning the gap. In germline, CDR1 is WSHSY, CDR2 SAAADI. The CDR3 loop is CASSDSTGGGNTEAFF. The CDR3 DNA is TGCGCCAGCAGTGACTCGACGGGGGGAGGTAACACTGAAGCTTTCTTT.

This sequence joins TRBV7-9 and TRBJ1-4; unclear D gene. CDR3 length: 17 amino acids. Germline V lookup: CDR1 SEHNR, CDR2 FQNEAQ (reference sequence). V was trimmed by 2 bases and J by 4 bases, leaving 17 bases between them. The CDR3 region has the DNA TGTGCCAGCAGCTTACCCCCGGGCCCCTCCTATAATGAAAAACTGTTTTTT. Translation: CASSLPPGPSYNEKLFF.

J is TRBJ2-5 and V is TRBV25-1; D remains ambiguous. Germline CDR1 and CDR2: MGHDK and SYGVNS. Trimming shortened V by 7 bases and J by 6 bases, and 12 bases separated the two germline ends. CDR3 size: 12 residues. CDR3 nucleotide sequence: TGTGCCAGCATATCTCGTCTGAAGACCCAGTACTTC. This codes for CASISRLKTQYF. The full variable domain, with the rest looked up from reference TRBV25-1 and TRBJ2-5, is EADIYQTPRYLVIGTGKKITLECSQTMGHDKMYWYQQDPGMELHLIHYSYGVNSTEKGDLSSESTVSRIRTEHFPLTLESARPSHTSQYLCASISRLKTQYFGPGTRLLVL.

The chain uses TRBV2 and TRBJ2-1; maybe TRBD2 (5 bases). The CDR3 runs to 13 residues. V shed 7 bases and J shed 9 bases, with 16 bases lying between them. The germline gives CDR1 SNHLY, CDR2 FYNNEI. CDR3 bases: TGTGCCAGCAAACCGGGGAGAGAGGGTGAGCAGTTCTTC. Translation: CASKPGREGEQFF.

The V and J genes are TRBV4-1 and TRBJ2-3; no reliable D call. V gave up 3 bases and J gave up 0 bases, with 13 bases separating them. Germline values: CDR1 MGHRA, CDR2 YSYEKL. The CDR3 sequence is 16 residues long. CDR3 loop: CASSHPALPSTDTQYF. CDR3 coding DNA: TGCGCCAGCAGCCACCCGGCCCTCCCTAGCACAGATACGCAGTATTTT.

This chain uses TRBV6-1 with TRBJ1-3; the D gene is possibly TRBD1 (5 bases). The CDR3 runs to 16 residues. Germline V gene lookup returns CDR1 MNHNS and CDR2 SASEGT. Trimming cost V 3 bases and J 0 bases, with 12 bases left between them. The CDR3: CASSEMTVFSGNTIYF. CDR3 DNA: TGTGCCAGCAGTGAGATGACAGTTTTCTCTGGAAACACCATATATTTT.

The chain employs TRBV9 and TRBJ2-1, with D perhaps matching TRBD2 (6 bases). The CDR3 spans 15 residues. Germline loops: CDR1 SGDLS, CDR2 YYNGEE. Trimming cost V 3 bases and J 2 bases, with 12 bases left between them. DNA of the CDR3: TGTGCCAGCAGCGAGGAGGGACTGCCCTACAATGAGCAGTTCTTC. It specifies CASSEEGLPYNEQFF.

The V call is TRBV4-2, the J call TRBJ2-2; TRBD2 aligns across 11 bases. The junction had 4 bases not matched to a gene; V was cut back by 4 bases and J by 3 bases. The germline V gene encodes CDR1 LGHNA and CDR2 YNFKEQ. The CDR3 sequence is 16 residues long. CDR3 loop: CASSRTSGRDTGELFF. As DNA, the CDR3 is TGTGCCAGCAGCCGGACTAGCGGGCGGGACACCGGGGAGCTGTTTTTT.

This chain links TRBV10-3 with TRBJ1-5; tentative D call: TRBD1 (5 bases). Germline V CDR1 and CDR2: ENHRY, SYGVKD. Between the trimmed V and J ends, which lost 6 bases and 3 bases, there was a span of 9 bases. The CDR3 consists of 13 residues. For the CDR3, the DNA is TGTGCCATCAGCCCCAGGGACAATCAGCCCCAGCATTTT. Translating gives CAISPRDNQPQHF.

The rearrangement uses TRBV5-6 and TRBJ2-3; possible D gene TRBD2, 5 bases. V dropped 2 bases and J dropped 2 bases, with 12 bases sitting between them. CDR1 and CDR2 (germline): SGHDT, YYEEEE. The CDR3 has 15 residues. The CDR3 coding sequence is TGTGCCAGCAGCTTTACCGGACTGAACACAGATACGCAGTATTTT. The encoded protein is CASSFTGLNTDTQYF.

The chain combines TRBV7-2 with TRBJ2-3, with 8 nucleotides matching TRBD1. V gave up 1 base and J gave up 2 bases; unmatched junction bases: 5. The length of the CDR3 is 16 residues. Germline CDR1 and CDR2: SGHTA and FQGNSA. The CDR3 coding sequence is TGTGCCAGCAGCTTAGAACAGGGGGTTCTCACAGATACGCAGTATTTT. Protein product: CASSLEQGVLTDTQYF.

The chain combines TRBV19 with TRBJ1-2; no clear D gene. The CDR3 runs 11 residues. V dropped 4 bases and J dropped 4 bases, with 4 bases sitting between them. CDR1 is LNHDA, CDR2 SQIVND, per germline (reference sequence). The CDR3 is CASSNFYGYTF. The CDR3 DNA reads TGTGCCAGTAGTAATTTCTATGGCTACACCTTC.

Written as DNA, the CDR3 is TGTGCCAGCAGTAGGGGTCCTGGAAACACCATATATTTT. It yields the protein CASSRGPGNTIYF. V usage is TRBV3-1 (or the pseudogene TRBV3-2) and J usage is TRBJ1-3, with a possible D match to TRBD1 (5 bases). V was cut by 6 bases and J by 2 bases, with 8 bases left in between. Germline values: CDR1 LGHDT, CDR2 YNNKEL (reference sequence). The CDR3 consists of 13 residues.

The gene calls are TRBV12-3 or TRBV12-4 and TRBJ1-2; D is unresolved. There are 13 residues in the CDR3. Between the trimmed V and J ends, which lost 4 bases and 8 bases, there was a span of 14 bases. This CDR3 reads CASSWVPELGYTF. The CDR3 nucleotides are TGTGCCAGCAGTTGGGTCCCGGAACTGGGCTACACCTTC.

Here the CDR3 reads CASSFPSPPQETQYF. The CDR3 DNA sequence: TGTGCCAGCAGTTTTCCATCCCCCCCCCAAGAGACCCAGTACTTC. V gene TRBV28 combines with J gene TRBJ2-5; D gene unclear. V was clipped by 3 bases and J by 1 base, with 12 bases between them. The CDR3 is 15 amino acids. Germline lookup yields CDR1 MDHEN and CDR2 SYDVKM.

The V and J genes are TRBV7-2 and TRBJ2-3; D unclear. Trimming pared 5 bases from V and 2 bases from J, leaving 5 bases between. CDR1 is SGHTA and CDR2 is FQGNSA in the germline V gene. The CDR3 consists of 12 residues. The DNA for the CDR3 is TGTGCCAGCAGCCGTTTCACAGATACGCAGTATTTT. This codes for CASSRFTDTQYF.

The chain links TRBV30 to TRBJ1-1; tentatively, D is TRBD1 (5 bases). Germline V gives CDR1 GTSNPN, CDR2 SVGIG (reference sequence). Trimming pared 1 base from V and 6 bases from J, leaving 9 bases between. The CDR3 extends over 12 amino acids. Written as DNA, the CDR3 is TGTGCCTGGAGTGGCGGAGGGGCTGAAGCTTTCTTT. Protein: CAWSGGGAEAFF.

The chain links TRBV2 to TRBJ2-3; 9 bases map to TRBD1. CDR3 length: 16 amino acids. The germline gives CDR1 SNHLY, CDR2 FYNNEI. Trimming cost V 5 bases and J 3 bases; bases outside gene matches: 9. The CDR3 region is CASSFDRDRVTDTQYF. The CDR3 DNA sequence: TGTGCCAGCAGTTTTGACCGGGACAGGGTGACAGATACGCAGTATTTT.

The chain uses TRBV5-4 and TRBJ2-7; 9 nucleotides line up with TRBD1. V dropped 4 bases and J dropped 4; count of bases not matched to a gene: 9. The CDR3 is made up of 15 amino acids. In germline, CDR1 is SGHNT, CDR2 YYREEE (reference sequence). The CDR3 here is CASSRRTGDMYEQYF. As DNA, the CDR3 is TGTGCCAGCAGCCGACGGACAGGGGACATGTACGAGCAGTACTTC.

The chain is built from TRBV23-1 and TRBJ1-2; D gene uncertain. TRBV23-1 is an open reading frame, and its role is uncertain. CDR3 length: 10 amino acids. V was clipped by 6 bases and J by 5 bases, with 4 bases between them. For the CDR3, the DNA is TGCGCCAGCAGCGTATATGGCTACACCTTC. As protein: CASSVYGYTF.

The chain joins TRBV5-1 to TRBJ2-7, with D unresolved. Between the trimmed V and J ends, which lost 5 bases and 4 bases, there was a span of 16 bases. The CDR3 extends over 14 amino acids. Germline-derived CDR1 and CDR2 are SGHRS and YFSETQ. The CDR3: CASRFSGLDYEQYF. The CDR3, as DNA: TGCGCCAGCAGATTTTCGGGCCTCGATTACGAGCAGTACTTC.